The T cell receptor (beta chain) described here comes from a study of early T cells in non-severe SARS-CoV-2 infection. Study as a whole: Unsorted whole blood bulk RNA was sequenced, with unpaired chains.

The study's findings and limits: Reliance on VDJdb matching favored anti-spike CD8 responses; private and CD4 specificities were missed.

Unique molecular identifier tags were affixed to discrete cDNA molecules. TCRdb reprocessed the 5' RACE reads via MiXCR and lists one record per CDR3 protein. The table shows 70,000 to 85,000 distinct CDR3 sequences, with about 12% occurring only once. This clonotype has a handful of counts. Its specificity is not known. V was pared by 8 bases and J by 0 bases, with 9 bases of the junction left unmatched. This CDR3 comprises 15 residues. CDR1 is MDHEN, CDR2 SYDVKM, per germline. The sequencing sample was made of whole blood. This chain uses TRBV28 with TRBJ1-2; 7 bases match TRBD1. The receptor was isolated from an adult who was a healthcare worker with PCR-confirmed SARS-CoV-2 infection or an uninfected control (not recorded which). CDR3 in DNA: TGTGCCAGCGGGTTAGACGGGACAGCTAACTATGGCTACACCTTC. Translated: CASGLDGTANYGYTF.